This note documents a single T cell receptor beta chain sequence. Antigen specificity is unknown. The CDR3 extends over 12 amino acids. V lost 6 bases, J lost 6 bases, and 9 bases lay in between. Looked up from germline, CDR1 is MDHEN and CDR2 is SYDVKM. This entry belongs to a study of shared clonotypes between healthy human individuals. Whole-study findings and limits: Memory subsets generally showed lower estimated richness than naive subsets.

Clones were sequenced by immunoSEQ multiplex PCR, and TCRdb holds only the in-frame ones, with some missing. This repertoire shows a few hundred thousand clones, more than 95% found once; its top ten account for 0.045% to 0.06%. This chain joins TRBV28 and TRBJ2-1; no clear D. The sample consisted of naive CD4+ T cells sorted from blood. Subset described: CD45RA+ positively selected. The receptor comes from a woman in her 30s in good health. CDR3 in DNA: TGTGCCAGCAGGGCAAGTCTCAATGAGCAGTTCTTC. This gives the protein CASRASLNEQFF.